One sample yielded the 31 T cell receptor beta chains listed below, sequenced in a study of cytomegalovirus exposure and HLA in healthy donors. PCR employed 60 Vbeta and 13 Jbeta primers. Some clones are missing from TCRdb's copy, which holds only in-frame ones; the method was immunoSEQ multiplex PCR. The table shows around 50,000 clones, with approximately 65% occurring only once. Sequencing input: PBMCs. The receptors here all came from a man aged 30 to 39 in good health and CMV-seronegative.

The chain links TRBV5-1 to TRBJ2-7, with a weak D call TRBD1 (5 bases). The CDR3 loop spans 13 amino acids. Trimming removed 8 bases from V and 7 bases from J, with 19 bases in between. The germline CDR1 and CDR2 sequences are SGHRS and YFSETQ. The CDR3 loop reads CASNQGAGLEQYF. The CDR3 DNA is TGCGCCAGTAATCAAGGGGCAGGGCTTGAGCAGTACTTC.

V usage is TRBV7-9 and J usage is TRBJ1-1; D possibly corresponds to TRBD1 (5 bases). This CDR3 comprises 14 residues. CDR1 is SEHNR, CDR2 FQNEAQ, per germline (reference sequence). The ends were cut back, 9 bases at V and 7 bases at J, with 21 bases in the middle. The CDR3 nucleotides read TGTGCCAGGGGTAGTGCAGGCGACAGCTATGAAGCTTTCTTT. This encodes CARGSAGDSYEAFF.

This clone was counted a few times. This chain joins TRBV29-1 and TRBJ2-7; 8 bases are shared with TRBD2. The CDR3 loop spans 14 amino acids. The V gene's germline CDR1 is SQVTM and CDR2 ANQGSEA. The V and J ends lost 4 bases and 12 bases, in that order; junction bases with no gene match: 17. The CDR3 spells CSVVYGTRGGDLYF. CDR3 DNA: TGCAGCGTTGTGTACGGGACTAGAGGCGGCGACCTGTACTTC.

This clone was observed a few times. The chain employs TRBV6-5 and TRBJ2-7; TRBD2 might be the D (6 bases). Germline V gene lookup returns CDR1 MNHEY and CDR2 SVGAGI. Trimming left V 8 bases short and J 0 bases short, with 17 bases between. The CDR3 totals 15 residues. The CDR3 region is CASATPSGFSYEQYF. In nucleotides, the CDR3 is TGTGCCAGCGCGACCCCCAGCGGGTTCTCCTACGAGCAGTACTTC.

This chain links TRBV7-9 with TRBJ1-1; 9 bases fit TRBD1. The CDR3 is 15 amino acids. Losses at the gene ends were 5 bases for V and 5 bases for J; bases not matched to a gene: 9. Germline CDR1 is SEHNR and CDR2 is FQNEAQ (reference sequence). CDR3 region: CASSAPQGAETEAFF. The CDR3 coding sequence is TGTGCCAGCAGCGCGCCACAGGGGGCAGAAACTGAAGCTTTCTTT.

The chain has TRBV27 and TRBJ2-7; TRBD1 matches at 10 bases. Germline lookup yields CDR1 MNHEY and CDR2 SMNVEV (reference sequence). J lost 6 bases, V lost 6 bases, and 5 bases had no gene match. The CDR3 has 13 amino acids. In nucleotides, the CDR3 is TGTGCCAGCAGCCTGGGACAGGGGACCGAGCAGTACTTC. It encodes CASSLGQGTEQYF.

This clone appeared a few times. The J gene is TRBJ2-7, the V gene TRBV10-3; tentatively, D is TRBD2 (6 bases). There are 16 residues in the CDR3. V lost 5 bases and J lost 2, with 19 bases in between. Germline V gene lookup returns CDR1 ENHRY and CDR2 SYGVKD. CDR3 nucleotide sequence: TGTGCCATCAGTCGCGCCGCCGGCGGGGTCCCCTACGAGCAGTACTTC. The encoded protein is CAISRAAGGVPYEQYF.

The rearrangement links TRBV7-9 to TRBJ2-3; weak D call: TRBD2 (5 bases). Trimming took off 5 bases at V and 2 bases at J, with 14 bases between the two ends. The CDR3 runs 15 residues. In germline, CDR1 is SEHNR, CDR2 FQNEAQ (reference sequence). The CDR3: CASSKNQDFTDTQYF. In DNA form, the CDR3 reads TGTGCCAGCAGCAAAAACCAGGACTTCACAGATACGCAGTATTTT. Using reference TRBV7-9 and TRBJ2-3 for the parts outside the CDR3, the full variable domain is DTGVSQNPRHKITKRGQNVTFRCDPISEHNRLYWYRQTLGQGPEFLTYFQNEAQLEKSRLLSDRFSAERPKGSFSTLEIQRTEQGDSAMYLCASSKNQDFTDTQYFGPGTRLTVL.

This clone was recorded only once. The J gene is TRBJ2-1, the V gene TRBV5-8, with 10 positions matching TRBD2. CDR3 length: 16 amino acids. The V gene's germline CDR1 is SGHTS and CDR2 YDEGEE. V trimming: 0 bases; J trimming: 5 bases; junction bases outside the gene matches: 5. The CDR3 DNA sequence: TGTGCCAGCAGCTTGGTCCTAGCGGGAGATAACAATGAGCAGTTCTTC. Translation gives CASSLVLAGDNNEQFF. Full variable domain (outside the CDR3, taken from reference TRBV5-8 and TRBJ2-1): EAGVTQSPTHLIKTRGQQATLRCSPISGHTSVYWYQQALGLGLQFLLWYDEGEERNRGNFPPRFSGRQFPNYSSELNVNALELEDSALYLCASSLVLAGDNNEQFFGPGTRLTVL.

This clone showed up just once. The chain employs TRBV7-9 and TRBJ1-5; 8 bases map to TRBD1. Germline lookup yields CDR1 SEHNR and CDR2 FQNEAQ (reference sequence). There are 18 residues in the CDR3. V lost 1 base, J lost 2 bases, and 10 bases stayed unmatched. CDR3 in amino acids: CASSLGGRGLVGNQPQHF. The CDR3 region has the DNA TGTGCCAGCAGCTTAGGGGGCAGGGGGCTTGTGGGCAATCAGCCCCAGCATTTT.

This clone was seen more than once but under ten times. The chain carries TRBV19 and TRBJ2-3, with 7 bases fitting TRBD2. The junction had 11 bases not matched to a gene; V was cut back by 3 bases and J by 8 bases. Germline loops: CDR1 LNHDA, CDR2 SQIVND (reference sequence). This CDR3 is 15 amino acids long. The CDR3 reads CASSIGGGPGFTQYF. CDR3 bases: TGTGCCAGTAGTATTGGGGGAGGGCCGGGGTTTACGCAGTATTTT.

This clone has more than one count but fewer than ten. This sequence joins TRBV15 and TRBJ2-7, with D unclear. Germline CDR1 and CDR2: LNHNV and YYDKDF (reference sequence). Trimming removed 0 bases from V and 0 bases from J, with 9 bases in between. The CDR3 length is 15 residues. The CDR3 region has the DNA TGTGCCACCAGCAGAGATGCGGCAGACTCCTACGAGCAGTACTTC. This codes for CATSRDAADSYEQYF. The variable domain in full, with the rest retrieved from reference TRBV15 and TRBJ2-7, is DAMVIQNPRYQVTQFGKPVTLSCSQTLNHNVMYWYQQKSSQAPKLLFHYYDKDFNNEADTPDNFQSRRPNTSFCFLDIRSPGLGDTAMYLCATSRDAADSYEQYFGPGTRLTVT.

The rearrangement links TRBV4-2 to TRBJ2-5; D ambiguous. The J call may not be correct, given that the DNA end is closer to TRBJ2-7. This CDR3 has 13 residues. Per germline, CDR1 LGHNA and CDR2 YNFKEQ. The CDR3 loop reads CASSQDLHYEQYF. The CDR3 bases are TGTGCCAGCAGCCAAGATTTGCATTACGAGCAGTACTTC.

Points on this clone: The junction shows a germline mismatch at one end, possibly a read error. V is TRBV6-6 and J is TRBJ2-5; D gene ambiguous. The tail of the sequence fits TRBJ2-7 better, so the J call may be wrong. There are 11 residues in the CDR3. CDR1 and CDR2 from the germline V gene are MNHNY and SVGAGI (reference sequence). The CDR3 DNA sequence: TGTGCCAGCAGTAACTCTTACGAGCAGTACTTC. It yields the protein CASSNSYEQYF.

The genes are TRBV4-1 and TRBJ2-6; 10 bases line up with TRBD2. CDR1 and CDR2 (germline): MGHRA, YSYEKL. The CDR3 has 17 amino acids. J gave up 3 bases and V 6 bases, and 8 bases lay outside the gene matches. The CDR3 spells CASSQLLAGNGANVLTF. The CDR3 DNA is TGCGCCAGCAGTCAATTACTAGCGGGAAATGGGGCCAACGTCCTGACTTTC.

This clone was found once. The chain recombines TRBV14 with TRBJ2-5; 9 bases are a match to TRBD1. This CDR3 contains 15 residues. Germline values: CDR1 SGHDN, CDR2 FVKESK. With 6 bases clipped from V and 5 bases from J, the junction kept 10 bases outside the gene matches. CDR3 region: CASSRTGARRETQYF. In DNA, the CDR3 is TGTGCCAGCAGTAGGACAGGGGCCCGTAGGGAGACCCAGTACTTC. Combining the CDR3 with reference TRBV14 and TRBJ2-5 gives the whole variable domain EAGVTQFPSHSVIEKGQTVTLRCDPISGHDNLYWYRRVMGKEIKFLLHFVKESKQDESGMPNNRFLAERTGGTYSTLKVQPAELEDSGVYFCASSRTGARRETQYFGPGTRLLVL.

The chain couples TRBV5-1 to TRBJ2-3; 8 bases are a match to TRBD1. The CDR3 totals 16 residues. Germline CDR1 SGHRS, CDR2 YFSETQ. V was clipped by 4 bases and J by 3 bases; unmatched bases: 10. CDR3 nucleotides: TGCGCCAGCAGCCCCGGGGACAGGATATCAACAGATACGCAGTATTTT. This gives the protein CASSPGDRISTDTQYF.

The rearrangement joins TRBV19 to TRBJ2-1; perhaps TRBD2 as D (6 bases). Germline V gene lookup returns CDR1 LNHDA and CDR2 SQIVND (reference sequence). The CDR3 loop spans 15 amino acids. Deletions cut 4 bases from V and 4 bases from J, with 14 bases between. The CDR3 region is CASSTTGTSYNEQFF. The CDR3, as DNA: TGTGCCAGTAGTACCACCGGGACTTCATACAATGAGCAGTTCTTC.

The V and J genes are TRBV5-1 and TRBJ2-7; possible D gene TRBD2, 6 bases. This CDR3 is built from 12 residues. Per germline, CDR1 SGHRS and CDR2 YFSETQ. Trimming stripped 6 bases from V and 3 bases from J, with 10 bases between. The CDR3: CASIGTDYEQYF. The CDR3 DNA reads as TGCGCCAGCATAGGGACTGACTACGAGCAGTACTTC.

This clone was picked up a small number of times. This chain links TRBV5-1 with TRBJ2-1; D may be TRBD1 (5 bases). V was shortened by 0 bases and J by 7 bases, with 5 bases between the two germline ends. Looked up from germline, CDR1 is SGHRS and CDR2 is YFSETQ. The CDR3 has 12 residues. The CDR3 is CASSLGQNEQFF. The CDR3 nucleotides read TGCGCCAGCAGCTTGGGACAGAATGAGCAGTTCTTC.

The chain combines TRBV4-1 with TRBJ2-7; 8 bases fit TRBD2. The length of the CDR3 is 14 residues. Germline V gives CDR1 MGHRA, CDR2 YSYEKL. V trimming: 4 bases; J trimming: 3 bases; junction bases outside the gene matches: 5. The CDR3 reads CASSPSGGDYEQYF. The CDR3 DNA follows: TGCGCCAGCAGCCCTTCCGGGGGGGACTACGAGCAGTACTTC.

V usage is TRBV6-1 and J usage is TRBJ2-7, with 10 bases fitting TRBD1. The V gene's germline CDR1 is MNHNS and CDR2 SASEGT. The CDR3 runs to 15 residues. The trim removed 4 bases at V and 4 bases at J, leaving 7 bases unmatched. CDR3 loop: CASSVDRGPGYEQYF. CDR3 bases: TGTGCCAGCAGTGTCGACAGGGGGCCGGGTTACGAGCAGTACTTC.

Written as DNA, the CDR3 is TGCAGCGTTGTTGGCGGGAGGGGTGATACGCAGTATTTT. This encodes CSVVGGRGDTQYF. The chain employs TRBV29-1 and TRBJ2-3; 9 nucleotides agree with TRBD2. CDR3 length equals 13 residues. CDR1 SQVTM and CDR2 ANQGSEA come from the germline V gene. J lost 6 bases, V lost 4 bases, and 5 bases had no gene match.

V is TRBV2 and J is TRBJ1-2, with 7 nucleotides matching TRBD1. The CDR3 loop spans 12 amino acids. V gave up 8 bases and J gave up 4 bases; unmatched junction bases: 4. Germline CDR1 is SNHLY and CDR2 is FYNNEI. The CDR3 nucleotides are TGTGCCAGCGCTAGGGACAGCTATGGCTACACCTTC. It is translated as CASARDSYGYTF.

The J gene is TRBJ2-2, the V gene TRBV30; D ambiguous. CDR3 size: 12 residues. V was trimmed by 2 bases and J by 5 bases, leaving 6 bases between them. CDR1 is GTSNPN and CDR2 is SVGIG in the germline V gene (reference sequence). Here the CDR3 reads CAWSLFTGELFF. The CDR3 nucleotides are TGTGCCTGGAGTCTATTTACCGGGGAGCTGTTTTTT.

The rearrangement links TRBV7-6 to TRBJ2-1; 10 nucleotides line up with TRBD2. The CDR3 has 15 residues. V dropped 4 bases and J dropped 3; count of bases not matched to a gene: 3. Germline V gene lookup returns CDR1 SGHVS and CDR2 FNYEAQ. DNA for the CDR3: TGTGCCAGCAGCTCCCCTAGCGGGAGCTACAATGAGCAGTTCTTC. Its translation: CASSSPSGSYNEQFF.

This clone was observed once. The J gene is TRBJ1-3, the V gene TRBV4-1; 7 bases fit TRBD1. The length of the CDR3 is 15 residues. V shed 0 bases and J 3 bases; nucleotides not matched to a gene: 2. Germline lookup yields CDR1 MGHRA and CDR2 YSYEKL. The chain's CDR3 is CASSQDQGVGNTIYF. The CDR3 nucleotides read TGCGCCAGCAGCCAAGACCAGGGGGTTGGAAACACCATATATTTT.

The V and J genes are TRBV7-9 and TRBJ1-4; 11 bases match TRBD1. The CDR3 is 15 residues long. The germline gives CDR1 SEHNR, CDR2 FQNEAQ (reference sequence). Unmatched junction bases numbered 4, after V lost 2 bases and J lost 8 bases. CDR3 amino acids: CASSLPGQGGEKLFF. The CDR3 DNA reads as TGTGCCAGCAGCTTACCGGGACAGGGGGGGGAAAAACTGTTTTTT.

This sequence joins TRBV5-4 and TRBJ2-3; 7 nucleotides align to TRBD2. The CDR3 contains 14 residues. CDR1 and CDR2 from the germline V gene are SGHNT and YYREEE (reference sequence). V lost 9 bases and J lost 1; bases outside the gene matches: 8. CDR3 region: CAIGASGGTDTQYF. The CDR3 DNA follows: TGTGCCATTGGGGCTAGCGGAGGCACAGATACGCAGTATTTT.

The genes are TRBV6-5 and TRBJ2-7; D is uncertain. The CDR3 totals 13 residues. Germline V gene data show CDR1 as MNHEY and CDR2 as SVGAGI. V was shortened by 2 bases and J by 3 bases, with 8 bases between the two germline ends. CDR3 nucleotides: TGTGCCAGCAGTTACCGGCCGGGCTACGAGCAGTACTTC. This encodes CASSYRPGYEQYF.

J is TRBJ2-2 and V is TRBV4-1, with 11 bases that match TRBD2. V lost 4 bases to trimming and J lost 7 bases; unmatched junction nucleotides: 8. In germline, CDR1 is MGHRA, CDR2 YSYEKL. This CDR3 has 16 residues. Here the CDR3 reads CASSPVAGGLGGELFF. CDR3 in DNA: TGCGCCAGCAGCCCCGTAGCGGGAGGGTTGGGCGGGGAGCTGTTTTTT.